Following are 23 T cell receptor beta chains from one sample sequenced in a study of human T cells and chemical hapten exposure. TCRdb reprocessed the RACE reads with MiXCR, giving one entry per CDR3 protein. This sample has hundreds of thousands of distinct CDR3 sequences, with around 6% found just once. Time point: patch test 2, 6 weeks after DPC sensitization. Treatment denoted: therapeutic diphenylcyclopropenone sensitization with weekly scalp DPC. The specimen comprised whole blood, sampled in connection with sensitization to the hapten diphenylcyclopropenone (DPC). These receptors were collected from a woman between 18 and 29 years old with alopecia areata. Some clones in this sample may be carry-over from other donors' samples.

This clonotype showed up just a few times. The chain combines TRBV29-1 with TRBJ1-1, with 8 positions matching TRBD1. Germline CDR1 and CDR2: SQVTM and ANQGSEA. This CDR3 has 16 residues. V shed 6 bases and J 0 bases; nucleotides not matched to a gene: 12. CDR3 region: CSVPAGTGSMNTEAFF. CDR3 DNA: TGCAGCGTCCCCGCCGGGACAGGTTCAATGAACACTGAAGCTTTCTTT. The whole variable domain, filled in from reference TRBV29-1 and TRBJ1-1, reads SAVISQKPSRDICQRGTSLTIQCQVDSQVTMMFWYRQQPGQSLTLIATANQGSEATYESGFVIDKFPISRPNLTFSTLTVSNMSPEDSSIYLCSVPAGTGSMNTEAFFGQGTRLTVV.

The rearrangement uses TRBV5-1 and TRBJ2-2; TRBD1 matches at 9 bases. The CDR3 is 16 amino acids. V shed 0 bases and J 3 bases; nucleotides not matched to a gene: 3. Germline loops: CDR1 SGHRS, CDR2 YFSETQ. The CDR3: CASSLVGQGDTGELFF. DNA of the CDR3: TGCGCCAGCAGCTTGGTGGGACAGGGAGACACCGGGGAGCTGTTTTTT. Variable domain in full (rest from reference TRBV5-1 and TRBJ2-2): KAGVTQTPRYLIKTRGQQVTLSCSPISGHRSVSWYQQTPGQGLQFLFEYFSETQRNKGNFPGRFSGRQFSNSRSEMNVSTLELGDSALYLCASSLVGQGDTGELFFGEGSRLTVL.

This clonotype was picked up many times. The CDR3 spells CASSIGGGNEQFF. The CDR3 DNA reads as TGTGCCAGTAGTATTGGGGGAGGGAATGAGCAGTTCTTC. The rearrangement links TRBV19 to TRBJ2-1; 7 nucleotides align to TRBD2. Germline V gene sequence: CDR1 LNHDA, CDR2 SQIVND (reference sequence). J was trimmed by 7 bases and V by 3 bases; bases with no gene match: 3. The CDR3 sequence is 13 residues long.

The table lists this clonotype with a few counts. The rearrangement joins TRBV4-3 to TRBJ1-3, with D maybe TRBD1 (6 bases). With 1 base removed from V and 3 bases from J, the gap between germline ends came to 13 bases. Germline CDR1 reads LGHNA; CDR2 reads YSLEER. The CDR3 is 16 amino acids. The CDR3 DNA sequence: TGCGCCAGCAGCCAAGGTGCGGGGGGGCTTGGAAACACCATATATTTT. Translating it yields CASSQGAGGLGNTIYF.

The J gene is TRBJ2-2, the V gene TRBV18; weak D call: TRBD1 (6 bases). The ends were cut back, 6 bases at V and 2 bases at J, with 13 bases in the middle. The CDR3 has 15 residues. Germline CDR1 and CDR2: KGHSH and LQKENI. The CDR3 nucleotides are TGTGCCAGCTCGCAGAGCAGGGGAAACACCGGGGAGCTGTTTTTT. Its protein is CASSQSRGNTGELFF.

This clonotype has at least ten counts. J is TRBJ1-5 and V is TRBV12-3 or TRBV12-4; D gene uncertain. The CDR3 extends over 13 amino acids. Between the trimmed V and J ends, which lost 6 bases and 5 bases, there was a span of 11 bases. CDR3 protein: CASSIRTYQPQHF. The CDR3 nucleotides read TGTGCCAGCAGCATTAGGACCTATCAGCCCCAGCATTTT.

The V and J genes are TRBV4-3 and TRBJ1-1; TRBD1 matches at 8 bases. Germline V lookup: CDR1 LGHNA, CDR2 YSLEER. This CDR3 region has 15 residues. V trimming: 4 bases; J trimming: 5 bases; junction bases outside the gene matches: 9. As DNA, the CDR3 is TGCGCCAGCAGCCTAGTAGCCACAGGGGGGACTGAAGCTTTCTTT. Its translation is CASSLVATGGTEAFF.

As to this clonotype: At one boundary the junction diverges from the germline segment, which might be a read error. This CDR3 is CASSLGDTETFF. For the CDR3, the DNA is TGTGCCAGCAGCTTAGGAGACACTGAAACTTTCTTT. The rearrangement uses TRBV5-4 and TRBJ1-1; D call uncertain. The CDR3 runs to 12 residues. Looked up from germline, CDR1 is SGHNT and CDR2 is YYREEE (reference sequence). Combining the CDR3 with reference TRBV5-4 and TRBJ1-1 gives the whole variable domain ETGVTQSPTHLIKTRGQQVTLRCSSQSGHNTVSWYQQALGQGPQFIFQYYREEENGRGNFPPRFSGLQFPNYSSELNVNALELDDSALYLCASSLGDTETFFGQGTRLTVV.

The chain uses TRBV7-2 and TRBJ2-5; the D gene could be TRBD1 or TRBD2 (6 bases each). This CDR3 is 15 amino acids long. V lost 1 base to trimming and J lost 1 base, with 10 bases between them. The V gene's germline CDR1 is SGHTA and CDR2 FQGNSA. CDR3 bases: TGTGCCAGCAGCTTAGTCGGGGGCGGCCAAGAGACCCAGTACTTC. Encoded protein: CASSLVGGGQETQYF.

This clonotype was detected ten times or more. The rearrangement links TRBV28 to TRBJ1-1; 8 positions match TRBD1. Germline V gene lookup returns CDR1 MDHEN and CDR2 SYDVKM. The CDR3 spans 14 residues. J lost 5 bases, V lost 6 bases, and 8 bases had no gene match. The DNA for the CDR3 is TGTGCCAGCAGGGGCCAGGGGGCTGGAACTGAAGCTTTCTTT. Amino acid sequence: CASRGQGAGTEAFF.

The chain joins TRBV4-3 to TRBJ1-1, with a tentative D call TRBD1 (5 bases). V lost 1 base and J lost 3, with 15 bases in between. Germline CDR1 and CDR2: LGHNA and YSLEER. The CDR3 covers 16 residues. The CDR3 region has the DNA TGCGCCAGCAGCCAAGGGCTGTCGACAGACTACACTGAAGCTTTCTTT. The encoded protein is CASSQGLSTDYTEAFF.

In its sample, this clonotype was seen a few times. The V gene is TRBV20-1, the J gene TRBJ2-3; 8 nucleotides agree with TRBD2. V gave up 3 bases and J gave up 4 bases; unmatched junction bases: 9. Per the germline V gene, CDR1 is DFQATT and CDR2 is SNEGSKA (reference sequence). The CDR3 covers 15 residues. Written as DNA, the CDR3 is TGCAGTGCTAGCCCGGGACTAGTGATGCCAGATACGCAGTATTTT. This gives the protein CSASPGLVMPDTQYF.

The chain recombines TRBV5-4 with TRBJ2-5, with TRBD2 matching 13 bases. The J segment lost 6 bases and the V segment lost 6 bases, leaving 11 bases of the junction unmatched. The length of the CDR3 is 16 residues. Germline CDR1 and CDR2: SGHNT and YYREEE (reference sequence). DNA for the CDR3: TGTGCCAGCACCCATCAACTAGCGGGGGGGCGAAAGACCCAGTACTTC. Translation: CASTHQLAGGRKTQYF.

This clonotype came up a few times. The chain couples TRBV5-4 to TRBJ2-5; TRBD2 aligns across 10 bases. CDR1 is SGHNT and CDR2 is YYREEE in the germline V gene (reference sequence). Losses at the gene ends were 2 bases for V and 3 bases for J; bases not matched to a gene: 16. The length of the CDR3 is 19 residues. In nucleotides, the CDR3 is TGTGCCAGCAGCTTCGGTGGAGCGGGGGGGCTCCTCGGCGAAGAGACCCAGTACTTC. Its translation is CASSFGGAGGLLGEETQYF.

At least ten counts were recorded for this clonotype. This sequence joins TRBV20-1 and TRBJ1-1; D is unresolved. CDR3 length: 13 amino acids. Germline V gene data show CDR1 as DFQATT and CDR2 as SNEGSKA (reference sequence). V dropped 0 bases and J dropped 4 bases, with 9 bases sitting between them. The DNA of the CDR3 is TGCAGTGCTAGAGATCCCGGGAGCACTGAAGCTTTCTTT. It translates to CSARDPGSTEAFF.

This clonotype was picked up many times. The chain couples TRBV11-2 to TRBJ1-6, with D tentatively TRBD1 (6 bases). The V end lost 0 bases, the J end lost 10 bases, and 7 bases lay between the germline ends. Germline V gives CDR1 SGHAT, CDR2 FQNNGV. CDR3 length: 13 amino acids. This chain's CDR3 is CASSLDRGSPLHF. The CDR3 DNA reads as TGTGCCAGCAGCTTAGATAGGGGGTCACCCCTCCACTTT.

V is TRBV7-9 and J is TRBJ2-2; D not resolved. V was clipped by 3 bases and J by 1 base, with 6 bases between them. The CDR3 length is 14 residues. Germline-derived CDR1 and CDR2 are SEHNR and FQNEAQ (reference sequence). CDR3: CASSLAMNTGELFF. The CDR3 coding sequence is TGTGCCAGCAGCTTGGCAATGAACACCGGGGAGCTGTTTTTT.

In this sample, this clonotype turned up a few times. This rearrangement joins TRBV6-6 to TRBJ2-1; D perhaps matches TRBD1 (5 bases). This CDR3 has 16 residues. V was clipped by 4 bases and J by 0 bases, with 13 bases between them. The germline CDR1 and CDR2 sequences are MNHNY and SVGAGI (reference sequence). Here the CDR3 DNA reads TGTGCCAGCAGTTCGAAGGGTAGGGGCTCCTACAATGAGCAGTTCTTC. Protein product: CASSSKGRGSYNEQFF.

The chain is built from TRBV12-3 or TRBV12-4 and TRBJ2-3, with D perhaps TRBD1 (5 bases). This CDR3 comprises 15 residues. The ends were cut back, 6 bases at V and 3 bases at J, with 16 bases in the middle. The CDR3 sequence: CASRPIRTLTDTQYF. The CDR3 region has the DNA TGTGCCAGCAGACCAATCAGGACATTGACAGATACGCAGTATTTT.

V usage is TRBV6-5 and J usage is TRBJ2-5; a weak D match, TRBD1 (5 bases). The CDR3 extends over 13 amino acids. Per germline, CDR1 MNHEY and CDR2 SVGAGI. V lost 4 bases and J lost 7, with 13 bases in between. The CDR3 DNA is TGTGCCAGCAGTTCTTACAGGCCCGGGACCCAGTACTTC. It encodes CASSSYRPGTQYF.

The CDR3 sequence is CASTRGGGTYEQYF. In DNA form, the CDR3 reads TGTGCCAGCACCCGGGGAGGGGGTACGTACGAGCAGTACTTC. The V and J genes are TRBV5-4 and TRBJ2-7; D is perhaps TRBD2 (7 bases). V was trimmed by 6 bases and J by 4 bases, leaving 17 bases between them. The CDR3 totals 14 residues. Per germline, CDR1 SGHNT and CDR2 YYREEE (reference sequence).

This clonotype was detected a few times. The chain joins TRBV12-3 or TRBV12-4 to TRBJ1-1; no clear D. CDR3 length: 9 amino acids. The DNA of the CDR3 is TGTTCGGACGGCACTGAAGCTTTCTTT. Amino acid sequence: CSDGTEAFF.

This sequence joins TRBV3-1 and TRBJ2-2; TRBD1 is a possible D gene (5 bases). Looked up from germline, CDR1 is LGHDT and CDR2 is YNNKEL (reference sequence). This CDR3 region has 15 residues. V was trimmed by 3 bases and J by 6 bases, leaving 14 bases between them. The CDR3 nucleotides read TGTGCCAGCAGCCAGTCAGGGTTTTCTTCCGGGGAGCTGTTTTTT. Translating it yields CASSQSGFSSGELFF.